This T cell receptor (beta chain) came from a study of blood T cell repertoires in COVID-19 (dated by TCRdb to 2020 to 2021). In the study overall: The collaborator samples originated in the United States, Italy and Spain and spanned the acute and convalescent phases of COVID-19. The material from the prospective study consisted of cDNA or gDNA derived from T cells, B-cell-depleted T cells, or PBMCs. Deeply sampled blood TCRbeta repertoires from subjects exposed to, actively infected with, or recovered from COVID-19 were included in the dataset. The repertoires were released in a freely available public database meant as a resource for research on the immune response to SARS-CoV-2. The samples were drawn from two sources: the first 160 participants of the ongoing ImmuneRACE study, and fewer than 1,500 subjects contributed by 6 global collaborators. Where HLA class I and class II types were available, the types were taken from metadata supplied by the sample provider, not from assay-based typing. Nearly every sample came with metadata listing a de-identified subject ID, COVID-19 status, age in years and sex.

TCRbeta CDR3 regions were amplified from genomic DNA using the immunoSEQ Assay, a bias-controlled multiplex PCR. As for how the authors treated the data: Nucleated cell counts per sample were estimated from amplification of reference gene primers within the assay. To quantify the absolute abundance of each unique TCRbeta CDR3 rearrangement, sequence reads were collapsed and filtered. Productive Simpson clonality was computed per sample as the square root of Simpson's diversity index over productive rearrangements. In TCRdb, the immuneACCESS table is reduced to in-frame sequences with V and J assigned. These tables do not hold every clone; where another copy was compared, an unresolved V gene accounts for under half, and the others remain unexplained. The DNA gave D and trimming, while V, J and clone size come from that table. The sample table records around 370,000 clones; approximately 87% of these occur just once. In total, the top ten clones hold about 6% of the sample.

Notes on this clone: Its specific antigen is unknown. Per-base quality was not reported, and no clone a single base away is much larger than it.

The junction shows trimming of 6 bases on V and 0 bases on J, plus 12 bases between the germline ends. For CDR1 and CDR2, the germline V gene lists MNHEY and SVGAGI. Measured from the cysteine to the phenylalanine, the CDR3 is 14 residues long. CDR3 DNA only is kept here, 42 bases in frame from base 1. At one collaborating source in Seattle, patients were enrolled during active infection and were followed longitudinally through the course of disease. Each collaborating institution followed its own protocols to collect whole blood in K2EDTA tubes. For TCRbeta analysis, collaborator samples were shipped as frozen whole blood, as isolated PBMCs, or as DNA extracted from either sample type. The investigation overall reported the following: Clinical and demographic metadata were provided uncurated, with the amount varying by source and participant.

The chain joins TRBV6-5 to TRBJ2-7; D gene: possibly TRBD1, on 8 matching bases. This sequence was found in a woman in her fifties or sixties with COVID-19, enrolled during active disease. Sequenced material: peripheral blood. The DNA is as follows: TGTGCCAGCAGATACAGGGGGGGCTCCTACGAGCAGTACTTC. The translation is CASRYRGGSYEQYF.